A single T cell receptor beta chain is shown here with its context. Generated by immunoSEQ multiplex PCR, the TCRdb table keeps only in-frame clones and is missing some. The top ten clones hold about 4% of a sample with fewer than 350,000 clones, about 90% of them seen once. This entry is derived from a study of blood T cell repertoires in COVID-19. Sequencing was performed on PBMCs or T cells enriched from blood (not recorded which). This clonotype originated in a woman aged 25 to 39 with acute COVID-19.

The CDR3 DNA reads TGTGCCAGCAGTTTAGAACTAGCGGACCGTACGTCCTACGAGCAGTACTTC. Residues: CASSLELADRTSYEQYF. V usage is TRBV28 and J usage is TRBJ2-7, with 8 nucleotides matching TRBD2. The CDR3 sequence is 17 residues long. With V trimmed by 2 bases and J by 1 base, 10 bases remained unmatched. Germline V lookup: CDR1 MDHEN, CDR2 SYDVKM. The full variable domain, completed using reference TRBV28 and TRBJ2-7, is DVKVTQSSRYLVKRTGEKVFLECVQDMDHENMFWYRQDPGLGLRLIYFSYDVKMKEKGDIPEGYSVSREKKERFSLILESASTNQTSMYLCASSLELADRTSYEQYFGPGTRLTVT.